Each of the 22 T cell receptor beta chains below was sequenced from the same sample in a study of tumor and adjacent non-tumor tissue in lung cancer. Three rounds of nested PCR, following a modified ARM-PCR protocol, produced the TCRbeta library. TCRdb passed the multiplex PCR reads through MiXCR, listing each CDR3 protein once. The table records some 100,000 distinct CDR3 sequences, roughly two thirds of them present only once. No cell sorting was done before RNA was extracted from the tissue. More than 3 cm separated this lung sample from the edge of the tumor. What was sequenced was distant non-tumor lung tissue. The source is a man aged 25-40 years with non-small cell lung cancer.

A word on this clonotype: One end of the junction does not line up with germline, which may come from a read error. This chain uses TRBV6-2 or TRBV6-3 with TRBJ2-7; no clear D. Germline CDR1 reads MNHEY; CDR2 reads SVGEGT. This CDR3 comprises 14 residues. The CDR3 loop reads CASSWQAPSYEQYF. As DNA, the CDR3 is TGTGCCAGCAGTTGGCAAGCGCCCTCCTACGAACAGTACTTC.

To note about this clonotype: A read error may account for a junction end that differs from germline. This chain joins TRBV11-3 and TRBJ2-6, with D perhaps matching TRBD2 (6 bases). The CDR3 sequence is 15 residues long. CDR1 and CDR2 from the germline V gene are SGHNT and YENEEA. The CDR3 bases are TGTGCCAGCAGCTTATGGGGGGACGGGGCCAAGGTCCTGACTTTC. It encodes CASSLWGDGAKVLTF.

On this clonotype: A single base separates this from a much larger clone, so it may be a read error. The chain is built from TRBV20-1 and TRBJ2-3; TRBD2 matches 13 bases. CDR3 length: 14 residues. The germline gives CDR1 DFQATT, CDR2 SNEGSKA (reference sequence). The CDR3 reads CSARTSGGSDAQYF. CDR3 DNA sequence: TGCAGTGCGCGGACTAGCGGGGGATCAGATGCGCAGTATTTT.

Remarks on this clonotype: A much more abundant neighbour one base away suggests this may be a read error. The rearrangement uses TRBV7-8 and TRBJ2-2, with D perhaps given as TRBD1 or TRBD2 (5 bases each). Germline V gene data show CDR1 as SGHVS and CDR2 as FQNEAQ. V lost 1 base, J lost 6 bases, and 15 bases lay in between. The CDR3 covers 16 residues. The CDR3 bases are TGTGCCAGCAGCTTAGACGGGGCAGCGAGCCCCGGGGAGCTGTTTTTT. Translating gives CASSLDGAASPGELFF.

This clonotype was observed once. Mismatch with germline at one junction end may stem from a read error. The chain joins TRBV20-1 to TRBJ2-3; possible D gene TRBD2, 5 bases. Germline V CDR1 and CDR2: DFQATT, SNEGSKA (reference sequence). This CDR3 region has 12 residues. The CDR3 region has the DNA TGCAGTGCCACCCCTAGCACAGATACGCAGTATTTC. It yields the protein CSATPSTDTQYF.

This clonotype was seen a handful of times. This could be a read error, since a much larger clone is one nucleotide away. V is TRBV7-8 and J is TRBJ1-1, with 10 bases matching TRBD1. This CDR3 has 15 residues. V shed 5 bases and J 6 bases; nucleotides not matched to a gene: 9. Germline V gene data show CDR1 as SGHVS and CDR2 as FQNEAQ. CDR3 DNA: TGTGCCAGCAGCCCCGGGGACAGGGGCTTCGCTGAAGCTTTCTTT. Translating it yields CASSPGDRGFAEAFF.

This chain joins TRBV30 and TRBJ2-7; D may be TRBD1 (5 bases). Per the germline V gene, CDR1 is GTSNPN and CDR2 is SVGIG (reference sequence). The CDR3 length is 12 residues. Trimming left V 4 bases short and J 2 bases short, with 9 bases between. The CDR3: CAWMKGPYEQYF. The DNA for the CDR3 is TGTGCCTGGATGAAGGGGCCCTACGAGCAGTACTTC.

A note on this clonotype: No conserved phenylalanine or tryptophan ends this CDR3, so it is likely a read error. The chain combines TRBV6-2 or TRBV6-3 with TRBJ1-4; unclear D gene. The length of the CDR3 is 16 residues. V lost 2 bases and J lost 8, with 18 bases in between. Germline V gene data show CDR1 as MNHEY and CDR2 as SVGEGT. As DNA, the CDR3 is TGTGCCAGCAGTTACGGTGACAATCGGGCGGGGGAAAAACTGTTTTCT. Translating gives CASSYGDNRAGEKLFS.

Turning to this clonotype: A much larger clone differs from this one at a single base, so this may be a read error. The CDR3 here is CASSRDSSGANVMTF. For the CDR3, the DNA is TGTGCCAGCAGTCGAGACAGCTCTGGGGCCAACGTCATGACTTTC. The genes are TRBV12-3 or TRBV12-4 and TRBJ2-6; D might be TRBD1 (5 bases). The CDR3 is 15 residues long.

V usage is TRBV11-2 and J usage is TRBJ2-5; 7 bases fit TRBD1. This CDR3 spans 12 amino acids. V shed 9 bases and J 5 bases; nucleotides not matched to a gene: 6. Germline values: CDR1 SGHAT, CDR2 FQNNGV. Here the CDR3 DNA reads TGTGCCAGAAACGACAGGGTCGAGACCCAGTACTTC. It specifies CARNDRVETQYF. Supplemented by reference TRBV11-2 and TRBJ2-5, the full variable domain reads EAGVAQSPRYKIIEKRQSVAFWCNPISGHATLYWYQQILGQGPKLLIQFQNNGVVDDSQLPKDRFSAERLKGVDSTLKIQPAKLEDSAVYLCARNDRVETQYFGPGTRLLVL.

In its sample, this clonotype was seen a few times. A much larger clonotype is one base distant, so this may be a read error. The chain has TRBV10-3 and TRBJ2-7, with D perhaps given as TRBD1 or TRBD2 (6 bases each). Germline-derived CDR1 and CDR2 are ENHRY and SYGVKD. The CDR3 totals 13 residues. With 7 bases removed from V and 5 bases from J, the gap between germline ends came to 15 bases. This CDR3 is CAINPGRGHEQYF. In DNA, the CDR3 is TGTGCCATCAACCCGGGACGGGGGCACGAGCAGTACTTC.

Details on this clonotype: The germline gene is not matched at one end of the junction; a read error may be the cause. The V gene is TRBV11-2, the J gene TRBJ2-3, with D tentatively TRBD1 (6 bases). The CDR3 has 18 residues. Germline CDR1 and CDR2: SGHAT and FQNNGV. The CDR3 bases are TGTGCCAGCAGCTTCGGAATTGGGGTTGGCTTACCGACAGGTACGCAGTATTTT. Its translation: CASSFGIGVGLPTGTQYF.

Comment on this clonotype: One end of the junction is discordant with germline, which a read error may explain. V and J are TRBV11-1 and TRBJ2-2; the match to TRBD1 covers 7 bases. The germline CDR1 and CDR2 sequences are SGHAT and FQDESV (reference sequence). The CDR3 runs 15 residues. CDR3 amino acids: CASIPSPQGTGELFF. The CDR3 DNA is TGTGCCAGCATCCCTAGCCCACAGGGGACCGGGGAGCTGTTCTTT.

On this clonotype itself: The junction departs from the called germline gene at one end, perhaps through a read error. The chain joins TRBV20-1 to TRBJ2-7, with D possibly matching TRBD2 (5 bases). The CDR3 contains 13 residues. CDR1 is DFQATT, CDR2 SNEGSKA, per germline (reference sequence). This CDR3 reads CSALGRSLYEQYF. The CDR3 bases are TGCAGTGCTCTGGGGAGAAGCCTCTACGAGCAGTATTTC.

This clonotype was counted between two and nine times. At one end, the junction sequence differs from germline, possibly due to a read error. This chain uses TRBV11-3 with TRBJ2-1; D unclear. CDR1 and CDR2 from the germline V gene are SGHNT and YENEEA. This CDR3 comprises 13 residues. The CDR3 nucleotides read TGTGTCAGCAACTTAATACCGAGCAATGAGCAGTTCTTC. Translating it yields CVSNLIPSNEQFF.

This clonotype is judged medium-sized. This sequence joins TRBV5-1 and TRBJ1-1, with D possibly matching TRBD1 (5 bases). The V end was cut by 4 bases, the J end by 4 bases, with 17 bases between. The CDR3 has 15 residues. Germline CDR1 reads SGHRS; CDR2 reads YFSETQ. The CDR3: CASSPLGTSGTEAFF. For the CDR3, the DNA is TGCGCCAGCAGCCCCTTAGGGACTTCGGGCACTGAAGCTTTCTTT.

Comment on this clonotype: One end of the junction fails to match germline, which may point to a read error. The rearrangement links TRBV11-2 to TRBJ1-2, with D possibly TRBD1 on 6 matching bases. CDR3 length: 14 amino acids. Per the germline V gene, CDR1 is SGHAT and CDR2 is FQNNGV. CDR3 DNA sequence: TGTGCCAGCAGCTTAGCAGGGGCGTCCCATGGCCACACCTTC. Its translation is CASSLAGASHGHTF.

As regards this clonotype: Germline and junction disagree at one end, which may indicate a read error. CDR3 in amino acids: CASSYGVTPSGANVLTF. In DNA form, the CDR3 reads TGTGCCAGCAGTTACGGGGTGACACCCTCTGGGGCCAACGTCCTCACTTTC. V gene TRBV6-6 combines with J gene TRBJ2-6; TRBD1 might be the D (5 bases). The CDR3 covers 17 residues. Germline V gene data show CDR1 as MNHNY and CDR2 as SVGAGI (reference sequence).

As regards this clonotype: At one of its ends the junction is not consistent with the germline gene, which may arise from a read error. The chain combines TRBV5-6 with TRBJ2-7, with D unclear. The CDR3 has 12 residues. Looked up from germline, CDR1 is SGHDT and CDR2 is YYEEEE. CDR3: CTSSLTRYEQYF. Written as DNA, the CDR3 is TGTACCAGCAGCTTGACCAGATACGAGCAGTACTTC.

The rearrangement joins TRBV6-5 to TRBJ2-1; TRBD1 is a possible D gene (6 bases). Germline CDR1 reads MNHEY; CDR2 reads SVGAGI. This CDR3 contains 15 residues. Trimming removed 4 bases at V and 8 bases at J, with 18 bases between. CDR3 nucleotide sequence: TGTGCCAGCAGTTCCGAACAGGGAGCAGTCCATGAGCAGTTCTTC. It is translated as CASSSEQGAVHEQFF.

With respect to this clonotype: The junction does not match germline at one end; this may be a read error. The chain carries TRBV6-5 and TRBJ1-4; 7 bases fit TRBD1. CDR3 length: 15 residues. Germline V lookup: CDR1 MNHEY, CDR2 SVGAGI. The DNA for the CDR3 is TGTGCCAACAGTTTTACGACAGGGCCTAATGAAAAACTGCTTTTT. Residues: CANSFTTGPNEKLLF.

In regard to this clonotype: An end of the junction differs from the germline gene, which may be a read error. This chain connects TRBV12-3 or TRBV12-4 to TRBJ2-6; D is possibly TRBD1 (5 bases). The CDR3 runs to 15 residues. DNA of the CDR3: TGTGCCAGCAGTCGAGACAGATCTGGGACCAACGTCCTGACTTTC. Its translation: CASSRDRSGTNVLTF.